This TCR beta chain was profiled in a study of T cell changes during pregnancy in multiple sclerosis. The CDR3 is made up of 22 amino acids. This clone was recorded once. Clones were sequenced by immunoSEQ multiplex PCR, and TCRdb holds only the in-frame ones, with some missing. The repertoire holds roughly 120,000 clones, with approximately 93% as singletons. Sequenced material: peripheral blood, taken before pregnancy. J is TRBJ1-5 and V is TRBV21-1; the table's D gene call, TRBD1, was not cross checked with the DNA. TRBV21-1 is a pseudogene segment. The receptor was derived from a female donor with multiple sclerosis, enrolled in a pregnancy study. CDR3 nucleotides: TGTGCCAGCAGCAAAGGGTTCGGGCACCCACTAAGCGAAGGGGATAGCAATCAGCCCCAGCATTTT. It specifies CASSKGFGHPLSEGDSNQPQHF.